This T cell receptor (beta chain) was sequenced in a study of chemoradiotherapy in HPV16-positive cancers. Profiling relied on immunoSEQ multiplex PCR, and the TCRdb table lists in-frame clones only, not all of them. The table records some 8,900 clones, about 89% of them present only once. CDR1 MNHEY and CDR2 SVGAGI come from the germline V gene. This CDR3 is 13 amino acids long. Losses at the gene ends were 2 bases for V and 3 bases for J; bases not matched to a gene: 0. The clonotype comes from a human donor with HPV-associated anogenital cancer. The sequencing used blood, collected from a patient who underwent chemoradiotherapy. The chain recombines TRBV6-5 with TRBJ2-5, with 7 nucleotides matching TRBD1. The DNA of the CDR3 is TGTGCCAGCAGTTACGACAGGGAAGAGACCCAGTACTTC. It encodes CASSYDREETQYF.